The sequence of this T cell receptor (beta chain) was determined in a study of cytomegalovirus exposure and HLA in healthy donors. CDR1 is SGDLS, CDR2 YYNGEE, per germline. This CDR3 has 14 residues. V lost 0 bases, J lost 1 base, and 6 bases lay in between. With 60 Vbeta and 13 Jbeta primers, the PCR was carried out. Sequencing was performed with immunoSEQ multiplex PCR; in TCRdb, only in-frame clones are kept and a portion is missing. This sample's table has 87,000 or so clones. J is TRBJ2-3 and V is TRBV9, with D unclear. Sequenced material: PBMCs. This TCR derives from a man between 50 and 59 years old in good health and CMV-seropositive. CDR3 nucleotides: TGTGCCAGCAGCGTAGACTTGGGCACAGATACGCAGTATTTT. It codes for CASSVDLGTDTQYF.